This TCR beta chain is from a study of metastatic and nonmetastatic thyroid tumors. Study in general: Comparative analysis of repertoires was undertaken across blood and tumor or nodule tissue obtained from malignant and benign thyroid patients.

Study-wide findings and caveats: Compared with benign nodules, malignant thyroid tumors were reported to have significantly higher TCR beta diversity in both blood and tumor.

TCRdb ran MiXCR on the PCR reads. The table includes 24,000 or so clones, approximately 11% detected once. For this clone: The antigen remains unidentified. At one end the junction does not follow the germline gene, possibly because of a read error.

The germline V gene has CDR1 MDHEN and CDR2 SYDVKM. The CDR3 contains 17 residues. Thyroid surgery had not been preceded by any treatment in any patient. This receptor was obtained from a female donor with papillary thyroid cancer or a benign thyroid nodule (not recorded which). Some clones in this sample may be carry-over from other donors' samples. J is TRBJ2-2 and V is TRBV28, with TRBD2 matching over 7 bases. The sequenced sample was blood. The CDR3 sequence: CVSTETAAGAGTGELFF. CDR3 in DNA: TGTGTCAGCACCGAGACCGCCGCGGGAGCGGGAACCGGGGAGCTGTTTTTT.